Each of the 21 T cell receptor beta chains below was sequenced from the same sample in a study of beta chain features in type 1 diabetes. Of the isolated RNA, all was reverse transcribed, and so the sequenced material was expressed TCRB transcripts. Clones were sequenced by immunoSEQ multiplex PCR, and TCRdb holds only the in-frame ones, with some missing. The sample lists some 330,000 clones, 11% seen once, with around 0.015% in the top ten. Sequenced material: naive CD4+ T cells from blood. The source is a woman in her 30s in good health.

There are a few counts of this clone. The chain recombines TRBV29-1 with TRBJ2-2, with TRBD1 as a possible D gene (6 bases). The germline gives CDR1 SQVTM, CDR2 ANQGSEA. The CDR3 sequence is 12 residues long. Trimming pared 7 bases from V and 7 bases from J, leaving 13 bases between. DNA for the CDR3: TGCAGCGCCTCAGGGGATGGCGGGGAGCTGTTTTTT. Amino acids: CSASGDGGELFF.

A few counts support this clone. The chain uses TRBV25-1 and TRBJ2-7, with D possibly TRBD2 on 5 matching bases. Trimming removed 4 bases at V and 0 bases at J, with 10 bases between. Per the germline V gene, CDR1 is MGHDK and CDR2 is SYGVNS. This CDR3 region has 14 residues. CDR3 sequence: CASSVRTSSYEQYF. CDR3 sequence (DNA): TGTGCCAGCAGTGTTAGGACTTCCTCCTACGAGCAGTACTTC.

The rearrangement uses TRBV6-5 and TRBJ1-5; 8 bases are a match to TRBD1. V was clipped by 5 bases and J by 1 base; unmatched bases: 1. Germline loops: CDR1 MNHEY, CDR2 SVGAGI. The CDR3 covers 14 residues. In nucleotides, the CDR3 is TGTGCCAGCAGTGACAGGGGAAGCAATCAGCCCCAGCATTTT. Translated, it gives CASSDRGSNQPQHF.

The sample holds a few counts of this clone. This rearrangement joins TRBV29-1 to TRBJ2-3; TRBD2 matches 10 bases. V shed 1 base and J 0 bases; nucleotides not matched to a gene: 10. CDR1 and CDR2 (germline): SQVTM, ANQGSEA. This CDR3 has 18 amino acids. The CDR3 region is CSVEASGRDGFSTDTQYF. CDR3 DNA sequence: TGCAGCGTTGAAGCTAGCGGGAGAGATGGGTTTAGCACAGATACGCAGTATTTT.

This clone has only a few counts. V is TRBV6-6 and J is TRBJ1-4; D not resolved. Trimming removed 4 bases at V and 7 bases at J, with 7 bases between. The germline CDR1 and CDR2 sequences are MNHNY and SVGAGI (reference sequence). This CDR3 is 12 amino acids long. The CDR3 loop reads CASSSITEKLFF. The CDR3 coding sequence is TGTGCCAGCAGTTCTATAACTGAAAAACTGTTTTTT.

This clone was seen a few times. This chain uses TRBV28 with TRBJ1-1; TRBD1 aligns across 10 bases. CDR3 length: 13 residues. In germline, CDR1 is MDHEN, CDR2 SYDVKM. J lost 6 bases, V lost 10 bases, and 8 bases had no gene match. CDR3 in DNA: TGTGCCACCTCGGGACAGGGGATCGCTGAAGCTTTCTTT. This codes for CATSGQGIAEAFF. Supplemented by reference TRBV28 and TRBJ1-1, the full variable domain reads DVKVTQSSRYLVKRTGEKVFLECVQDMDHENMFWYRQDPGLGLRLIYFSYDVKMKEKGDIPEGYSVSREKKERFSLILESASTNQTSMYLCATSGQGIAEAFFGQGTRLTVV.

This rearrangement joins TRBV28 to TRBJ2-5; 8 bases line up with TRBD2. CDR1 and CDR2 from the germline V gene are MDHEN and SYDVKM. The CDR3 is made up of 13 amino acids. With V trimmed by 8 bases and J by 7 bases, 9 bases remained unmatched. The CDR3 nucleotides are TGTGCCAGCCTTGGACTAGCCCGTGGGACCCAGTACTTC. It codes for CASLGLARGTQYF.

The chain combines TRBV7-3 with TRBJ2-1, with 16 bases fitting TRBD2. The CDR3 covers 17 residues. V trimming: 5 bases; J trimming: 4 bases; junction bases outside the gene matches: 5. The germline CDR1 and CDR2 sequences are SGHTA and FQGTGA. CDR3 bases: TGTGCCAGCAGCCGGGGACTAGCGGGAGGGCGGTACAATGAGCAGTTCTTC. Translated, it gives CASSRGLAGGRYNEQFF.

This sequence joins TRBV30 and TRBJ2-3; 11 bases line up with TRBD2. V dropped 2 bases and J dropped 0; count of bases not matched to a gene: 7. The CDR3 loop spans 17 amino acids. The germline CDR1 and CDR2 sequences are GTSNPN and SVGIG (reference sequence). The chain's CDR3 is CAWSYPGLAASTDTQYF. For the CDR3, the DNA is TGTGCCTGGAGTTACCCGGGACTAGCGGCTAGCACAGATACGCAGTATTTT. Complete variable domain (other parts from reference TRBV30 and TRBJ2-3): SQTIHQWPATLVQPVGSPLSLECTVEGTSNPNLYWYRQAAGRGLQLLFYSVGIGQISSEVPQNLSASRPQDRQFILSSKKLLLSDSGFYLCAWSYPGLAASTDTQYFGPGTRLTVL.

This clone has more than one count but fewer than ten. The genes are TRBV27 and TRBJ1-2, with TRBD1 identical over 7 bases. The junction had 5 bases not matched to a gene; V was cut back by 4 bases and J by 0 bases. The germline V gene has CDR1 MNHEY and CDR2 SMNVEV (reference sequence). This CDR3 spans 15 amino acids. The CDR3 protein is CASSSAGQSNYGYTF. In nucleotides, the CDR3 is TGTGCCAGCAGTTCCGCGGGACAGTCTAACTATGGCTACACCTTC.

J is TRBJ2-2 and V is TRBV29-1; 7 bases are shared with TRBD1. Germline V gene sequence: CDR1 SQVTM, CDR2 ANQGSEA. Germline trimming cut 7 bases from V and 2 bases from J; bases unmatched to any gene: 10. The CDR3 is made up of 15 amino acids. The CDR3 bases are TGCAGCGCCGCCCAGGGGACAGTAAACACCGGGGAGCTGTTTTTT. Amino acid sequence: CSAAQGTVNTGELFF.

This clone has just a few counts. This chain links TRBV15 with TRBJ2-1; TRBD2 matches 8 bases. CDR1 is LNHNV and CDR2 is YYDKDF in the germline V gene (reference sequence). With V trimmed by 0 bases and J by 0 bases, 4 bases remained unmatched. CDR3 size: 17 residues. CDR3 bases: TGTGCCACCAGCAGAGATAGCGGGACTAGCTCCTACAATGAGCAGTTCTTC. As protein: CATSRDSGTSSYNEQFF. Full variable domain (outside the CDR3, taken from reference TRBV15 and TRBJ2-1): DAMVIQNPRYQVTQFGKPVTLSCSQTLNHNVMYWYQQKSSQAPKLLFHYYDKDFNNEADTPDNFQSRRPNTSFCFLDIRSPGLGDTAMYLCATSRDSGTSSYNEQFFGPGTRLTVL.

This clone came up a few times. J is TRBJ1-5 and V is TRBV7-2, with TRBD1 identical over 8 bases. With 5 bases clipped from V and 0 bases from J, the junction kept 3 bases outside the gene matches. The CDR3 runs to 15 residues. Germline lookup yields CDR1 SGHTA and CDR2 FQGNSA. CDR3 in amino acids: CASSRTGSSNQPQHF. Here the CDR3 DNA reads TGTGCCAGCAGCCGGACAGGGAGTAGCAATCAGCCCCAGCATTTT.

This chain connects TRBV2 to TRBJ1-1; tentative D call: TRBD1 (5 bases). Germline values: CDR1 SNHLY, CDR2 FYNNEI. This CDR3 comprises 14 residues. V was clipped by 2 bases and J by 4 bases, with 11 bases between them. The CDR3 DNA is TGTGCCAGCAGTGAACTGGGGGGGAGCACTGAAGCTTTCTTT. This codes for CASSELGGSTEAFF.

This clone occurred a few times. This rearrangement joins TRBV29-1 to TRBJ2-3; 7 bases are a match to TRBD2. The CDR3 consists of 15 residues. Germline V CDR1 and CDR2: SQVTM, ANQGSEA. Losses at the gene ends were 0 bases for V and 3 bases for J; bases not matched to a gene: 6. The CDR3, as DNA: TGCAGCGTTGAAGATTGGGTGCGGGAGACAGATACGCAGTATTTT. Protein sequence: CSVEDWVRETDTQYF.

The gene calls are TRBV7-2 and TRBJ2-7; D perhaps matches TRBD1 (7 bases). The CDR3 is 15 residues long. Deletions cut 8 bases from V and 3 bases from J, with 20 bases between. Germline V gives CDR1 SGHTA, CDR2 FQGNSA. In DNA, the CDR3 is TGTGCCAGCGTTCCAGGAGGGGACAGAAGCTACGAGCAGTACTTC. Protein product: CASVPGGDRSYEQYF.

This clone has a handful of counts. V usage is TRBV29-1 and J usage is TRBJ2-7; 7 nucleotides align to TRBD1. The CDR3 covers 14 residues. With 4 bases clipped from V and 5 bases from J, the junction kept 11 bases outside the gene matches. Germline V gene sequence: CDR1 SQVTM, CDR2 ANQGSEA. CDR3 DNA sequence: TGCAGCGTTGTAGAGACAGGGCCAAAGAACGAGCAGTACTTC. This translates into CSVVETGPKNEQYF.

The V gene is TRBV10-3, the J gene TRBJ2-7; 11 bases are a match to TRBD2. The CDR3 has 17 amino acids. CDR1 and CDR2 from the germline V gene are ENHRY and SYGVKD. The trim removed 0 bases at V and 3 bases at J, leaving 7 bases unmatched. The DNA for the CDR3 is TGTGCCATCAGTGAGTCGAGGGGACTAGCGGAAAGCTACGAGCAGTACTTC. This gives the protein CAISESRGLAESYEQYF.

There are a few counts of this clone. The V and J genes are TRBV4-1 and TRBJ2-1; no clear D gene. Germline loops: CDR1 MGHRA, CDR2 YSYEKL. Trimming shortened V by 4 bases and J by 5 bases, and 9 bases separated the two germline ends. The CDR3 consists of 13 residues. CDR3 sequence: CASSLRSDNEQFF. CDR3 nucleotides: TGCGCCAGCAGCCTCCGGTCCGACAATGAGCAGTTCTTC.

Only a few counts were recorded for this clone. The chain couples TRBV4-3 to TRBJ1-5, with D possibly TRBD1 on 5 matching bases. This CDR3 spans 16 amino acids. CDR1 is LGHNA, CDR2 YSLEER, per germline. V lost 0 bases and J lost 4, with 13 bases in between. The CDR3 DNA reads as TGCGCCAGCAGCCAAGATCCGGGGGTCAAGAATCAGCCCCAGCATTTT. It encodes CASSQDPGVKNQPQHF.

This clone turned up a few times. V usage is TRBV19 and J usage is TRBJ2-1, with TRBD2 identical over 8 bases. With V trimmed by 4 bases and J by 4 bases, 0 bases remained unmatched. Per germline, CDR1 LNHDA and CDR2 SQIVND (reference sequence). The CDR3 extends over 13 amino acids. CDR3 region: CASSSGRYNEQFF. The CDR3 DNA reads TGTGCCAGTAGTAGCGGGAGGTACAATGAGCAGTTCTTC.